These T cell receptor beta chains were read from a single sample in a study of spatial heterogeneity in lung cancer. TCRdb used MiXCR to reprocess the 5' RACE reads, holding one entry per CDR3 protein. The sample holds 35,000 to 45,000 distinct CDR3 sequences, roughly 8% seen once. The material was PBMCs, obtained at follow-up. The receptors stem from a male donor with early-stage non-small cell lung cancer. Each CDR3 is given with its conserved first and last residue. A D gene is named only where the DNA matches it firmly. Not every row has a clone size; where given, it reads once, few, many or a size class.

V	D	J	size	CDR3	DNA
TRBV27	.	TRBJ2-2	.	CASSYGVYNREHGELFF	TGTGCCAGCAGTTACGGGGTCTACAACAGGGAACACGGGGAGCTGTTTTTT
TRBV5-1	TRBD2	TRBJ2-1	many	CASQQLLAGNYNEQFF	TGCGCCAGTCAACAACTACTAGCGGGGAACTACAATGAGCAGTTCTTC
TRBV4-1	.	TRBJ2-1	many	CASSQDGGNEQFF	TGCGCCAGCAGCCAAGATGGAGGGAATGAGCAGTTCTTC
TRBV20-1	TRBD1	TRBJ2-1	many	CSARDRGRRNNEQFF	TGCAGTGCTAGAGACAGGGGGAGAAGAAACAATGAGCAGTTCTTC
TRBV19	TRBD2	TRBJ2-3	many	CASSPTGLVTDTQYF	TGTGCCAGTAGTCCGACGGGACTAGTTACAGATACGCAGTATTTT
TRBV7-6	TRBD1	TRBJ2-1	.	CASSGTGDPNEQFF	TGTGCCAGCAGCGGGACAGGGGACCCCAATGAGCAGTTCTTC
TRBV7-9	.	TRBJ1-4	many	CASSLAGSGEKLFF	TGTGCCAGCAGCTTAGCTGGGTCGGGCGAAAAACTGTTTTTT
TRBV18	TRBD1	TRBJ2-3	many	CASSPRQGAVDTQYF	TGTGCCAGCTCCCCTAGACAGGGGGCCGTAGATACGCAGTATTTT
TRBV3-1	.	TRBJ2-7	many	CASSQESYEQYF	TGTGCCAGCAGCCAAGAATCCTACGAGCAGTACTTC
TRBV5-5	.	TRBJ2-3	many	CASSLGGSTDTQYF	TGTGCCAGCAGCTTGGGCGGGAGCACAGATACGCAGTATTTT
TRBV29-1	.	TRBJ1-2	.	CSVEAQADGYTF	TGCAGCGTCGAGGCCCAGGCCGATGGCTACACCTTC
TRBV10-3	TRBD1	TRBJ1-2	many	CAITEGQNYGYTF	TGTGCCATCACAGAGGGACAGAACTATGGCTACACCTTC
TRBV7-9	.	TRBJ2-3	.	CASSFRGRSTDTQYF	TGTGCCAGCAGCTTTCGGGGGCGGTCCACAGATACGCAGTATTTT
TRBV30	TRBD1	TRBJ1-1	many	CAWSVVRTGGTEAFF	TGTGCCTGGAGTGTCGTCCGGACAGGGGGCACTGAAGCTTTCTTT
TRBV5-1	TRBD1	TRBJ2-7	many	CASSLATGGKYEQYF	TGCGCCAGCAGCTTGGCCACAGGGGGAAAATACGAGCAGTACTTC
TRBV5-4	.	TRBJ2-1	.	CASSLGGALSSYNEQFF	TGTGCCAGCAGCTTGGGGGGAGCGCTTAGCTCCTACAATGAGCAGTTCTTC
TRBV4-2	TRBD2	TRBJ2-3	many	CASSQTSGLTDTQYF	TGTGCCAGCAGCCAGACTAGCGGACTCACAGATACGCAGTATTTT
TRBV5-4	TRBD1	TRBJ1-1	many	CASSLEGALNTEAFF	TGTGCCAGCAGCCTGGAGGGGGCCCTGAACACTGAAGCTTTCTTT
TRBV7-9	.	TRBJ2-1	many	CASSLSVGRPNEQFF	TGTGCCAGCAGCCTTAGTGTGGGCAGGCCGAATGAGCAGTTCTTC
TRBV10-3	.	TRBJ2-3	many	CAISESTGAGDTQYF	TGTGCCATCAGTGAGTCGACGGGGGCGGGAGATACGCAGTATTTT
TRBV6-5	.	TRBJ1-5	many	CASREAGQPQHF	TGTGCCAGCAGAGAGGCGGGTCAGCCCCAGCATTTT
TRBV2	.	TRBJ2-1	.	CASAGSTQHEQFF	TGTGCCAGCGCGGGATCCACTCAGCATGAGCAGTTCTTC
TRBV5-1	.	TRBJ2-7	.	CANSFEGMDWPEQYF	TGCGCCAACAGCTTTGAAGGGATGGATTGGCCCGAGCAGTACTTC
TRBV5-4	.	TRBJ2-2	few	CASSLGGTNTGEPFF	TGTGCCAGCAGCTTGGGTGGGACGAACACCGGGGAGCCGTTTTTT
TRBV19	.	TRBJ1-5	many	CASMKRYSNQPQHF	TGTGCCAGTATGAAGCGGTATAGCAATCAGCCCCAGCATTTT
TRBV11-2	.	TRBJ2-3	many	CASSSDRAGRDTDTQYF	TGTGCCAGCAGCTCCGACCGGGCAGGGCGGGACACAGATACGCAGTATTTT
TRBV25-1	.	TRBJ1-2	.	CASSAGIYGYTF	TGTGCCAGCAGTGCGGGAATCTATGGCTACACCTTC
TRBV7-3	TRBD2	TRBJ2-3	many	CASSLAGGPPDTQYF	TGTGCCAGCAGCTTAGCGGGGGGGCCCCCAGATACGCAGTATTTT
TRBV20-1	TRBD2	TRBJ2-1	many	CSARTSGGALWNEQFF	TGCAGTGCCAGGACTAGCGGGGGGGCCCTTTGGAATGAGCAGTTCTTC
TRBV6-2/TRBV6-3	.	TRBJ1-2	many	CASSSGENYGYTF	TGTGCCAGCAGTTCGGGGGAAAACTATGGCTACACCTTC
TRBV5-5	TRBD1	TRBJ2-7	many	CASSWGQGAYEQYF	TGTGCCAGCAGCTGGGGACAGGGCGCCTACGAGCAGTACTTC
TRBV10-2	.	TRBJ1-5	many	CASSESYGAAQPQHF	TGCGCCAGCAGTGAGTCCTATGGGGCCGCTCAGCCCCAGCATTTT
TRBV28	.	TRBJ2-7	many	CASKGADTYEQYF	TGTGCCAGCAAAGGGGCGGACACCTACGAGCAGTACTTC
TRBV11-2	.	TRBJ2-6	many	CASIISGANVLTF	TGTGCCAGCATCATCTCTGGGGCCAACGTCCTGACTTTC